This TCR beta chain derives from a study of breast tumors, draining lymph nodes, adjacent tissues. Samples came from axillary lymph nodes draining the breast cancer. TCRdb redid the calling of the multiplex PCR reads with MiXCR, one entry per CDR3 protein. The sample lists more than 200,000 distinct CDR3 sequences, less than 40% occurring once. Study conclusions and caveats: Compared with basal-like, luminal-like tumors shared significantly more repertoire with nontumor tissue.

This clonotype has more than one count but fewer than ten. Its antigen is unidentified. A much larger clone differs by one base, so this may be a read error. The origin of this receptor is a female donor with breast cancer. Some clones in this sample may be carry-over from other donors' samples. The sequenced sample was axillary lymph node tissue.

The CDR3 here is CSARGQNYGSTF. Written as DNA, the CDR3 is TGCAGTGCTAGGGGCCAGAACTATGGCTCCACCTTC. The gene calls are TRBV20-1 and TRBJ1-2; D is unclear. This CDR3 is 12 amino acids long. The germline V gene encodes CDR1 DFQATT and CDR2 SNEGSKA (reference sequence).